This passage covers 11 T cell receptor beta chains from one sample sequenced in a study of cytomegalovirus exposure and HLA in healthy donors (dated by TCRdb to 2016 to 2017). The library was prepared using the immunoSEQ multiplex PCR assay. In its TCRdb copy, this immuneACCESS table keeps in-frame sequences only and misses some clones. Where compared with another copy, unresolved V genes explain less than half of these, and the others have no known cause. This sample holds 100,000 to 150,000 clones; 75% to 90% were observed only once. Jointly, the top ten make up approximately 1.1% of the sample. The sequencing input was PBMCs. These receptors all come from a woman under 30 in good health and CMV-seronegative.

V is TRBV6-5 and J is TRBJ2-1; possibly TRBD2 for D (6 bases). Germline CDR1 reads MNHEY; CDR2 reads SVGAGI. Trimming took 8 bases from V and 5 from J, leaving 19 bases between them. The CDR3 is made up of 15 amino acids. CDR3 protein: CASRREPETDNEQFF. For the CDR3, the DNA is TGTGCCAGCCGTCGGGAGCCCGAAACAGACAATGAGCAGTTCTTC.

The gene calls are TRBV4-3 and TRBJ2-5, with 13 bases that match TRBD2. Germline V gene data show CDR1 as LGHNA and CDR2 as YSLEER. The CDR3 sequence is 15 residues long. J gave up 7 bases and V 3 bases, and 5 bases lay outside the gene matches. The CDR3 DNA is TGCGCCAGCAGCCACGGACTAGCGGGAGCCGGGACCCAGTACTTC. It specifies CASSHGLAGAGTQYF.

This clone has a single count. This chain joins TRBV25-1 and TRBJ1-1; 9 bases line up with TRBD1. This CDR3 has 16 amino acids. Germline V gene data show CDR1 as MGHDK and CDR2 as SYGVNS. J lost 0 bases, V lost 0 bases, and 2 bases had no gene match. The CDR3, as DNA: TGTGCCAGCAGTGAATATGGACAGGGGATGAACACTGAAGCTTTCTTT. This translates into CASSEYGQGMNTEAFF.

This chain uses TRBV6-5 with TRBJ1-6; 8 bases are a match to TRBD1. The CDR3 length is 14 residues. V trimming: 7 bases; J trimming: 8 bases; junction bases outside the gene matches: 7. Germline-derived CDR1 and CDR2 are MNHEY and SVGAGI. This CDR3 reads CASNFQGADSPLHF. CDR3 DNA: TGTGCCAGCAATTTCCAGGGGGCTGATTCACCCCTCCACTTT.

The V call is TRBV5-4, the J call TRBJ2-1; 12 bases agree with TRBD2. The ends lost 4 bases at V and 0 bases at J; junction bases unmatched: 11. The CDR3 has 19 amino acids. CDR1 is SGHNT and CDR2 is YYREEE in the germline V gene (reference sequence). The CDR3 nucleotides read TGTGCCAGCAGCCCAGCGGGGCTAGCGGGGGGGCCCTCCTACAATGAGCAGTTCTTC. It translates to CASSPAGLAGGPSYNEQFF.

This sequence joins TRBV30 and TRBJ2-7, with D possibly being TRBD2 (6 bases). This CDR3 region has 17 residues. Germline V gives CDR1 GTSNPN, CDR2 SVGIG (reference sequence). V lost 0 bases and J lost 0, with 18 bases in between. CDR3 protein: CAWSVGFGGVSSYEQYF. The CDR3 DNA sequence: TGTGCCTGGAGTGTAGGGTTCGGGGGAGTATCCTCCTACGAGCAGTACTTC.

The chain employs TRBV6-6 and TRBJ2-7; D unclear. V was clipped by 0 bases and J by 0 bases, with 12 bases between them. The CDR3 runs to 16 residues. Germline values: CDR1 MNHNY, CDR2 SVGAGI (reference sequence). The CDR3 here is CASSYSSGGSSYEQYV. Here the CDR3 DNA reads TGTGCCAGCAGTTACTCGTCCGGCGGCAGCTCCTACGAGCAGTACGTC.

The V call is TRBV2, the J call TRBJ2-7; TRBD2 might be the D (6 bases). The CDR3 loop spans 14 amino acids. Germline V lookup: CDR1 SNHLY, CDR2 FYNNEI. Trimming stripped 6 bases from V and 3 bases from J, with 15 bases between. CDR3 region: CASRGGTPYYEQYF. The CDR3, as DNA: TGTGCCAGCAGGGGCGGGACTCCGTACTACGAGCAGTACTTC.

The rearrangement links TRBV30 to TRBJ1-5; 8 bases line up with TRBD1. The CDR3 is 13 residues long. In germline, CDR1 is GTSNPN, CDR2 SVGIG (reference sequence). The junction had 0 bases not matched to a gene; V was cut back by 5 bases and J by 0 bases. This CDR3 reads CAWGQGSNQPQHF. CDR3 DNA: TGTGCCTGGGGACAGGGTAGCAATCAGCCCCAGCATTTT.

This chain connects TRBV2 to TRBJ2-7; 8 nucleotides align to TRBD1. Germline assignment: CDR1 SNHLY and CDR2 FYNNEI. J lost 3 bases, V lost 1 base, and 5 bases had no gene match. CDR3 length: 15 amino acids. The CDR3 here is CASSEVATGVYEQYF. The DNA for the CDR3 is TGTGCCAGCAGTGAAGTGGCGACAGGGGTCTACGAGCAGTACTTC.

The gene calls are TRBV6-5 and TRBJ2-2, with TRBD2 identical over 8 bases. The CDR3 spans 15 residues. The junction had 8 bases not matched to a gene; V was cut back by 6 bases and J by 5 bases. Germline V gives CDR1 MNHEY, CDR2 SVGAGI. The CDR3: CASRPGTRWTGELFF. As DNA, the CDR3 is TGTGCCAGCAGACCCGGGACTAGATGGACCGGGGAGCTGTTTTTT.